The text below deals with one T cell receptor (beta chain). The length of the CDR3 is 15 residues. V dropped 0 bases and J dropped 7; count of bases not matched to a gene: 7. CDR1 is LGHDT, CDR2 YNNKEL, per germline (reference sequence). This specimen comes from a study of blood T cell repertoires in COVID-19. Methods used by the authors: Amplifying reference gene primers gave estimates of nucleated cell counts. Profiled with immunoSEQ multiplex PCR; TCRdb holds only in-frame clones, not every one. That table gives V, J and clone size, and the DNA gave D and trimming. The sample lists some 270,000 clones, around 82% occurring once.

The TCR sequence derives from a person aged 65 to 79 with COVID-19, enrolled during active disease. Sequenced input: peripheral blood. V gene TRBV3-1 (or the pseudogene TRBV3-2) combines with J gene TRBJ1-2; 8 bases are a match to TRBD1. CDR3 protein: CASSQEGTGMVGYTF. CDR3 nucleotides: TGTGCCAGCAGCCAAGAAGGGACAGGTATGGTTGGCTACACCTTC.